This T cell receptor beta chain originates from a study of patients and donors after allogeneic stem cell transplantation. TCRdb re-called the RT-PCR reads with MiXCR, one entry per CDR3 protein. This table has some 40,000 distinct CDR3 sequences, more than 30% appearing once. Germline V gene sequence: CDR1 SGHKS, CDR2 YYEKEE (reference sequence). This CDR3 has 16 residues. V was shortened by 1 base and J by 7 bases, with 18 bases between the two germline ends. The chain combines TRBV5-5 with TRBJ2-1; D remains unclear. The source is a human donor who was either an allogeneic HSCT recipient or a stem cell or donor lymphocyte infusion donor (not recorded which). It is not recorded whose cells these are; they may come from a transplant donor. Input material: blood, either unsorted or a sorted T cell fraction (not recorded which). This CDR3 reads CASSLYHSNIGNEQFF. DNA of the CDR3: TGTGCCAGCAGCTTGTATCACAGCAACATAGGGAATGAGCAGTTCTTC.